This entry describes one T cell receptor beta chain. Its antigen is not identified. Germline V gene lookup returns CDR1 LGHDT and CDR2 YNNKEL (reference sequence). This CDR3 is built from 19 residues. Germline trimming cut 2 bases from V and 6 bases from J; bases unmatched to any gene: 13. The authors deemed Graves' hyperthyroidism stable absent ophthalmopathy progression within 18 months. TCR beta CDR3 sequences were amplified from RNA transcripts. HTBI primers were employed in a first-round RT-PCR of the TCR CDR3. TCRdb used MiXCR to reprocess the multiplex PCR reads, holding one entry per CDR3 protein. The profile shows 200,000 to 250,000 distinct CDR3 sequences, roughly 17% of them singletons. The data are from a study of T cells in Graves' hyperthyroidism and ophthalmopathy. The study, taken as a whole, reports: Ophthalmopathy onset followed model prediction by a median approximately seven months.

The source material was blood. The clonotype was recovered from a man aged 50 to 59 with Graves' hyperthyroidism. The chain couples TRBV3-1 to TRBJ2-3; TRBD2 agrees at 14 bases. The CDR3 DNA follows: TGTGCCAGCAGCCAAACCGGACTAGCGGGAGGTGGTGCATCGGATACGCAGTATTTT. Translation: CASSQTGLAGGGASDTQYF.